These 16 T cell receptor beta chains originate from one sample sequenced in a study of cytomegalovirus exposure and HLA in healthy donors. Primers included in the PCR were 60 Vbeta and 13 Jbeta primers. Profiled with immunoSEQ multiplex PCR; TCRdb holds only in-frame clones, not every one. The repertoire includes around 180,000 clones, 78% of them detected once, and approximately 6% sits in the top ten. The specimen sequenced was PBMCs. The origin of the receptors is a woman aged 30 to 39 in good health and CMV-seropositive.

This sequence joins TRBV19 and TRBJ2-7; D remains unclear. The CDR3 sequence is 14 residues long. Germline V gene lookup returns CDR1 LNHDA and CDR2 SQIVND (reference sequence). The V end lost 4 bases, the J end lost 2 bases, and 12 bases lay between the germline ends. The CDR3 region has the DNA TGTGCCAGTAGTAGCCACACGAATCCCTACGAGCAGTACTTC. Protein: CASSSHTNPYEQYF.

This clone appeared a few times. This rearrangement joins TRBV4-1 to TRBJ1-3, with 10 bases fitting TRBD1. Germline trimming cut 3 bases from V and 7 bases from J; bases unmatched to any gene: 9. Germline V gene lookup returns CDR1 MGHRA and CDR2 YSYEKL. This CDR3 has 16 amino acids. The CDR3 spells CASSQAPTGGRNTIYF. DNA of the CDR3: TGCGCCAGCAGCCAGGCTCCGACAGGGGGCCGGAACACCATATATTTT.

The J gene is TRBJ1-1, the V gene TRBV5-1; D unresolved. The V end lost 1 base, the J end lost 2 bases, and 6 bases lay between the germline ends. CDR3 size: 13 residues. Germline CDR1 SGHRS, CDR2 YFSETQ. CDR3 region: CASSLRQNTEAFF. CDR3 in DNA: TGCGCCAGCAGCTTGCGACAAAACACTGAAGCTTTCTTT.

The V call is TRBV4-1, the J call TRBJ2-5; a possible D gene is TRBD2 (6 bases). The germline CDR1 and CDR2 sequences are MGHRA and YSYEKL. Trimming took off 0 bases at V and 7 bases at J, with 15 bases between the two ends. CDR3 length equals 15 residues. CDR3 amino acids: CASSQDPHPGGTQYF. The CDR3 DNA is TGCGCCAGCAGCCAAGATCCCCACCCCGGGGGGACCCAGTACTTC.

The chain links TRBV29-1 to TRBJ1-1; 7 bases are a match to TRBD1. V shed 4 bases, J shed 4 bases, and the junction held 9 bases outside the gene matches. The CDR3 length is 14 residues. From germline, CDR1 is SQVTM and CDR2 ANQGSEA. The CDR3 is CSVGEGAYGTEAFF. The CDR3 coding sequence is TGCAGCGTTGGAGAGGGGGCTTACGGCACTGAAGCTTTCTTT.

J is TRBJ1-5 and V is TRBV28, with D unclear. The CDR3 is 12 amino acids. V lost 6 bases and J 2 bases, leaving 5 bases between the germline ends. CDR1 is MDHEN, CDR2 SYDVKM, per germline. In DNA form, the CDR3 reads TGTGCCAGCAGGCAGGGCAATCAGCCCCAGCATTTT. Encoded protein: CASRQGNQPQHF.

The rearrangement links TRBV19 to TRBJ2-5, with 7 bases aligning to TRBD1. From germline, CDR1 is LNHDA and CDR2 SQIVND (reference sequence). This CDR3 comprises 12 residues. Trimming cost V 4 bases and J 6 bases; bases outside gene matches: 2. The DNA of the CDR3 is TGTGCCAGTAGTAGACAGGGTCAGACCCAGTACTTC. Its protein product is CASSRQGQTQYF.

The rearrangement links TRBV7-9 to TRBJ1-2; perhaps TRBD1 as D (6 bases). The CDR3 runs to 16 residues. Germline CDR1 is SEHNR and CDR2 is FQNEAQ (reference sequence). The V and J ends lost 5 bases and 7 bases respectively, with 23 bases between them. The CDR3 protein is CASSTMPHREVRGYTF. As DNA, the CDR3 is TGTGCCAGCAGCACCATGCCGCACAGGGAAGTACGTGGCTACACCTTC.

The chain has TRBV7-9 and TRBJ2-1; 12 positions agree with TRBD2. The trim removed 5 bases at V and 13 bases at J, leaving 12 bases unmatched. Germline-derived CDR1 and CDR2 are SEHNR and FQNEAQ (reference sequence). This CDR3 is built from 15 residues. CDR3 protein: CASSPWTSGTPSQFF. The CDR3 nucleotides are TGTGCCAGCAGCCCATGGACTAGCGGGACACCATCCCAGTTCTTC. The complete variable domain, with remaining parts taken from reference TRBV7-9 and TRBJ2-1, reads DTGVSQNPRHKITKRGQNVTFRCDPISEHNRLYWYRQTLGQGPEFLTYFQNEAQLEKSRLLSDRFSAERPKGSFSTLEIQRTEQGDSAMYLCASSPWTSGTPSQFFGPGTRLTVL.

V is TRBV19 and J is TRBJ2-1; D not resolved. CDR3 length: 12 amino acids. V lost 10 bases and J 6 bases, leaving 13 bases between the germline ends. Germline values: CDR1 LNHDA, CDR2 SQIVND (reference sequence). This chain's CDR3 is CATQTRFNEQFF. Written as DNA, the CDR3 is TGTGCCACTCAAACAAGATTCAATGAGCAGTTCTTC.

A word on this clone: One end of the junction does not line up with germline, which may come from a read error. The CDR3 nucleotides read TGTTCCAGCCCCGGAGGGGCCGGGGAGCTGTTTTTT. It codes for CSSPGGAGELFF. The genes are TRBV7-9 and TRBJ2-2; D may be TRBD2 (6 bases). The CDR3 has 12 amino acids. Germline CDR1 is SEHNR and CDR2 is FQNEAQ (reference sequence).

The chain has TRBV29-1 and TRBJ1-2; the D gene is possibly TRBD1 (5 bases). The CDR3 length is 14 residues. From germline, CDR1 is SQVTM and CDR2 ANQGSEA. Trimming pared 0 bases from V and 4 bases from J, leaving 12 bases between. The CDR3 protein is CSVEESGGTYGYTF. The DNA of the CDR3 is TGCAGCGTTGAAGAATCTGGGGGGACCTATGGCTACACCTTC.

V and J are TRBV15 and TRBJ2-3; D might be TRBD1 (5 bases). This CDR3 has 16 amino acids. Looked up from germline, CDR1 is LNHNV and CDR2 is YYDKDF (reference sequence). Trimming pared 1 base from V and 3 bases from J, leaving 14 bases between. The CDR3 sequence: CATSRGAKAGTDTQYF. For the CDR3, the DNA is TGTGCCACCAGCAGAGGGGCTAAAGCAGGGACAGATACGCAGTATTTT.

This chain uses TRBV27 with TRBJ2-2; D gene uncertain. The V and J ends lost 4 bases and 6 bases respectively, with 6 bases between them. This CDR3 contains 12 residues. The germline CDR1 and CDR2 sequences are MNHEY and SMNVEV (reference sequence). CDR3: CASSSYSGELFF. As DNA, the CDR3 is TGTGCCAGCAGTTCCTATTCCGGGGAGCTGTTTTTT.

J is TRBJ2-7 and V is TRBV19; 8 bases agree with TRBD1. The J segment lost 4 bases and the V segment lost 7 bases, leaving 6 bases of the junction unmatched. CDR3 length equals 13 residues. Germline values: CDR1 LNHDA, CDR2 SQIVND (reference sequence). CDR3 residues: CASKGRGQYEQYF. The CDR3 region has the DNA TGTGCCAGTAAGGGCAGGGGGCAATACGAGCAGTACTTC.

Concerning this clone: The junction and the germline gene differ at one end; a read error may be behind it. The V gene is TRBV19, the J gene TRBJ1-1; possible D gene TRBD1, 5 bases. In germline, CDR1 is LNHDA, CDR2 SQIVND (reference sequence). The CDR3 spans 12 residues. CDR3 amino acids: CASSMGGVEAVF. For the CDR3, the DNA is TGTGCCAGTAGTATGGGAGGGGTAGAGGCCGTCTTT.